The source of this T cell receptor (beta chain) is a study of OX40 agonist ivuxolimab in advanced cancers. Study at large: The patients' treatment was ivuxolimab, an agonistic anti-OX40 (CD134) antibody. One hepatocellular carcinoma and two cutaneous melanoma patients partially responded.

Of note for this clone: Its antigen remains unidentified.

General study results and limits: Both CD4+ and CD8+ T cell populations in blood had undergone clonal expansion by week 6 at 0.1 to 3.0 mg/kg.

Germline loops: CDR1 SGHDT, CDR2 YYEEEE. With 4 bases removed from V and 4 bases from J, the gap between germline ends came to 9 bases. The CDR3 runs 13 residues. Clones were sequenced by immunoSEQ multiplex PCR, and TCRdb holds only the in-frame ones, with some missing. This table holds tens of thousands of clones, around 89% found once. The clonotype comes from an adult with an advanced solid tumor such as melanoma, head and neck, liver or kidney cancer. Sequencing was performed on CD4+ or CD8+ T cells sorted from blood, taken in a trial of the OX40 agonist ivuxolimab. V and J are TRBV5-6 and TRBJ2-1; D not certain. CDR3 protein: CASSPMAYNEQFF. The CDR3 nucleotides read TGTGCCAGCAGCCCCATGGCGTACAATGAGCAGTTCTTC.